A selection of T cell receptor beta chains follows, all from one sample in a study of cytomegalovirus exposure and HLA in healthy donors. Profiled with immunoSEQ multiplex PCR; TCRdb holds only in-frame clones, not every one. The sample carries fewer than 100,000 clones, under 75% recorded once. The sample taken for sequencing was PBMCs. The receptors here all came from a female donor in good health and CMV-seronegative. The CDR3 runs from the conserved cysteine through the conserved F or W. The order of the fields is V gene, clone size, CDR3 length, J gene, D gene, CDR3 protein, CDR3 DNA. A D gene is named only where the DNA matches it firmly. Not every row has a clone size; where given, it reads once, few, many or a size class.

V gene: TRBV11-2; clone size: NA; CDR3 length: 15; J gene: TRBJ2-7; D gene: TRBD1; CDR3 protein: CASSGHRGRAYEQYF; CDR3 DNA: TGTGCCAGCAGCGGCCACAGGGGAAGAGCTTACGAGCAGTACTTC
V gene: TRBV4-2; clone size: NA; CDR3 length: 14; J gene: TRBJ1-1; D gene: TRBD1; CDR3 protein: CASSQGQGTTEAFF; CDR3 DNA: TGTGCCAGCAGCCAAGGACAGGGAACCACTGAAGCTTTCTTT
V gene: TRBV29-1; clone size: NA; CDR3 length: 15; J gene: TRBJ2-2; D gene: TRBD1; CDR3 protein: CSASQGASNTGELFF; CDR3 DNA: TGCAGCGCCTCGCAGGGGGCCTCTAACACCGGGGAGCTGTTTTTT
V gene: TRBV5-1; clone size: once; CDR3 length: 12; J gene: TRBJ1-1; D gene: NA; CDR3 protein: CAGSYGQSEAFF; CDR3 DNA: TGCGCCGGCAGTTACGGACAGTCTGAAGCTTTCTTT
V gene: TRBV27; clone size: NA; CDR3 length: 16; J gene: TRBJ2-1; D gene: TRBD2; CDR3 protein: CASSQLGLAGENEQFF; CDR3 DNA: TGTGCCAGCAGTCAACTGGGACTAGCGGGAGAGAATGAGCAGTTCTTC
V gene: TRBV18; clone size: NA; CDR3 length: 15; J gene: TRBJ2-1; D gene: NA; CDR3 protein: CASSQEVYPLDEQFF; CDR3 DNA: TGTGCCAGCTCACAGGAGGTGTATCCCCTGGATGAGCAGTTCTTC
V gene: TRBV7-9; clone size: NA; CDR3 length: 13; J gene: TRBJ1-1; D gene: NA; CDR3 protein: CASSSQGNTEAFF; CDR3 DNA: TGTGCCAGCAGCTCGCAGGGAAACACTGAAGCTTTCTTT
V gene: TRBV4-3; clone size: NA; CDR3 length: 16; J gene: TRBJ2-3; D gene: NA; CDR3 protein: CASSQVRGEGTDTQYF; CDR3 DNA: TGCGCCAGCAGCCAAGTCAGAGGTGAAGGCACAGATACGCAGTATTTT
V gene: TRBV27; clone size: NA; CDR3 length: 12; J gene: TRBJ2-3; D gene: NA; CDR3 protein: CASSLRGSTQYF; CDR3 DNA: TGTGCCAGCAGTTTAAGAGGGAGCACGCAGTATTTT
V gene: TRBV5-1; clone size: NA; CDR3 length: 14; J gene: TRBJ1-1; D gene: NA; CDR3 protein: CASSPDVGRAEAFF; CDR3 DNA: TGCGCCAGCAGCCCGGATGTCGGGAGGGCTGAAGCTTTCTTT
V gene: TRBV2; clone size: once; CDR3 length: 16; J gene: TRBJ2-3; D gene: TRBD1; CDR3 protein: CASSVQGASNTDTQYF; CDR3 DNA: TGTGCCAGCAGTGTACAGGGGGCGAGTAACACAGATACGCAGTATTTT